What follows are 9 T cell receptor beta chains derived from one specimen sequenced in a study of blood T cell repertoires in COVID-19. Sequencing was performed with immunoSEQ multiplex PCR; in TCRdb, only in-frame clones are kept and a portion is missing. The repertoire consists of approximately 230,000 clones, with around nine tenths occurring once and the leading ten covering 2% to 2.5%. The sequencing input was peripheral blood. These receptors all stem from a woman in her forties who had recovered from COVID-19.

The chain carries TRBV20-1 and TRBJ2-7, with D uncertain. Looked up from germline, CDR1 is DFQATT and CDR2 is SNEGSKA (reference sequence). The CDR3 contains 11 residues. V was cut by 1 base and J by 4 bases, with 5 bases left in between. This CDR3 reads CSARASYEQYF. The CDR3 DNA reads TGCAGTGCTAGAGCTTCTTACGAGCAGTACTTC.

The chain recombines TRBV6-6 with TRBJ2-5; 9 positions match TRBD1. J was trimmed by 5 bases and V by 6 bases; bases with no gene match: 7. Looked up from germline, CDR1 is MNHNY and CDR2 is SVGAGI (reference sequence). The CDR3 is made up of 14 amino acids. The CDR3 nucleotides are TGTGCCAGCAGAGTACAGGGGGCGGGTGAGACCCAGTACTTC. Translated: CASRVQGAGETQYF.

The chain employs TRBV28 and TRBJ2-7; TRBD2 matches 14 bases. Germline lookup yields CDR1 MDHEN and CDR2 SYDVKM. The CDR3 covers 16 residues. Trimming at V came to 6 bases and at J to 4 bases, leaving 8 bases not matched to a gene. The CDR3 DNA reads TGTGCCAGCAGACGAGGGACTAGCGGGAGCTTATACGAGCAGTACTTC. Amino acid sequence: CASRRGTSGSLYEQYF.

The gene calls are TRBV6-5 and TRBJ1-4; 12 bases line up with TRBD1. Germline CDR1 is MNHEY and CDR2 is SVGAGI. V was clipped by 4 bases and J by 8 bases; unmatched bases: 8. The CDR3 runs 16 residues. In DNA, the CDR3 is TGTGCCAGCAGTTCAACACGGGACAGGGGGCTAGAAAAACTGTTTTTT. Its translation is CASSSTRDRGLEKLFF.

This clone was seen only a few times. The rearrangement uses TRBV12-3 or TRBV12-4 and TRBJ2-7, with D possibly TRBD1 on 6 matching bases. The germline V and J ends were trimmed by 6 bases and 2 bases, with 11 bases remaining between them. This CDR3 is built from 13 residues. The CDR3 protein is CASRQTGAYEQYF. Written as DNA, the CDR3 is TGTGCCAGCAGGCAGACAGGCGCCTACGAGCAGTACTTC.

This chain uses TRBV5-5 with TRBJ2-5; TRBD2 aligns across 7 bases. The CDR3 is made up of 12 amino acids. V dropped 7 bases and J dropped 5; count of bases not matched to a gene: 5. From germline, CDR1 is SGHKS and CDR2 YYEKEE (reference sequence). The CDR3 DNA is TGTGCCAGCGCGGGGGATGGGGAGACCCAGTACTTC. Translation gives CASAGDGETQYF.

The chain's CDR3 is CASSPTTKTNTGELFF. The CDR3 DNA follows: TGTGCCAGCAGCCCCACGACAAAAACGAACACCGGGGAGCTGTTTTTT. The chain joins TRBV7-6 to TRBJ2-2; the D is unclear. V lost 5 bases and J lost 0, with 13 bases in between. This CDR3 spans 16 amino acids. Germline assignment: CDR1 SGHVS and CDR2 FNYEAQ.

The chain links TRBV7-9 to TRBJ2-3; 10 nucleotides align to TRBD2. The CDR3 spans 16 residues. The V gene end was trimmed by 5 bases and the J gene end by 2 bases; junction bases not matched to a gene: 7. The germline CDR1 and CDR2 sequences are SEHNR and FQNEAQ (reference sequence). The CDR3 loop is CASSPRTSGYTDTQYF. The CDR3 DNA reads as TGTGCCAGCAGCCCCCGGACTAGCGGATACACAGATACGCAGTATTTT.

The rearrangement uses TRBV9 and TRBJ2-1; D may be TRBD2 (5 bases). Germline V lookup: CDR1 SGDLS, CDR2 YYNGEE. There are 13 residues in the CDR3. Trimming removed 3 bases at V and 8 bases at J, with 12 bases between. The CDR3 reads CASSDRRGDEQFF. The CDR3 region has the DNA TGTGCCAGCAGCGATCGACGGGGAGATGAGCAGTTCTTC.